The rows below give T cell receptor beta chains drawn from one sample of a study of T cells after yellow fever vaccination. TCRdb re-called the 5' RACE reads through MiXCR, storing one row per CDR3 protein. This table has approximately 260,000 distinct CDR3 sequences, roughly 5% appearing once. This specimen was CD4+ T cells sorted from PBMCs, taken on the day of the yellow fever booster vaccination. The receptors were gathered from a man younger than 35 who received the YFV17D yellow fever vaccine. Each CDR3 is given with its conserved first and last residue. The D gene is left open where the match is weak. Clone size is stated in some rows and not others, as once, few, many or a class when expanded.

d_gene | j_gene | abundance | v_gene | CDR3nt | CDR3aa
. | TRBJ1-3 | few | TRBV20-1 | TGCAGTGCTAGAGATTGGGCCAGGGGAAACACCATATATTTT | CSARDWARGNTIYF
. | TRBJ2-7 | . | TRBV18 | TGTGCCAGCTCACCGGGCGGGCAGGCCGTATACGAGCAGTACTTC | CASSPGGQAVYEQYF
TRBD2 | TRBJ2-7 | . | TRBV6-5 | TGTGCCAGCACCGCGGGGGGGACGGGTGAGCAGTACTTC | CASTAGGTGEQYF
. | TRBJ1-5 | . | TRBV3-1 | TGTGCCAGCAGCCAAGTTGGGGGGCGCGATCAGCCCCAGCATTTT | CASSQVGGRDQPQHF
. | TRBJ2-3 | . | TRBV18 | TGTGCCAGCTCGGGGGGCCCCACAGATACGCAGTATTTT | CASSGGPTDTQYF
. | TRBJ2-5 | few | TRBV12-3/TRBV12-4 | TGTGCCAGCAGTAAGCAAGAGACCCAGTACTTC | CASSKQETQYF
. | TRBJ1-1 | . | TRBV12-3/TRBV12-4 | TGTGCCAGCAGTTTGTCCCTGTTTAGCGCTTTCTTT | CASSLSLFSAFF
. | TRBJ1-5 | few | TRBV12-3/TRBV12-4 | TGTGCCAGCAGTTTCGGGCAGGTAAATCAGCCCCAGCATTTT | CASSFGQVNQPQHF
. | TRBJ2-2 | many | TRBV15 | TGTGCCACCAGCAGAGATAGACCAGGGGCGATCGGGGAGCTGTTTTTT | CATSRDRPGAIGELFF
TRBD2 | TRBJ2-3 | few | TRBV5-1 | TGCGCCAGCAGGCCTGGACTAGCGGCCGGGGTCACAGATACGCAGTATTTT | CASRPGLAAGVTDTQYF
TRBD2 | TRBJ2-2 | . | TRBV7-7 | TGTGCTAGCAGCTTTGGTAGCGGGGGCCCGAACACCGGGGAGCTGTTTTTT | CASSFGSGGPNTGELFF
TRBD1 | TRBJ2-2 | . | TRBV19 | TGTGCCAGTAGTCCCACACGGACAGGGAACACCGGGGAGCTGTTTTTT | CASSPTRTGNTGELFF
TRBD2 | TRBJ2-5 | many | TRBV7-3 | TGTGCCAGCAGCTTAGGCGGAAGCGGGGGTGAACAAGAGACCCAGTACTTC | CASSLGGSGGEQETQYF
. | TRBJ2-1 | many | TRBV10-3 | TGTGCCATCGCTCAGGGGGGTGCCTACAATGAGCAGTTCTTC | CAIAQGGAYNEQFF
. | TRBJ2-5 | . | TRBV18 | TGTGCCAGCTCACCAGGACTCCCTGTGGAGACCCAGTACTTC | CASSPGLPVETQYF
TRBD2 | TRBJ2-1 | few | TRBV20-1 | TGCAGTGCTAGAGATCATACGACTAGCGGCTACAATGAGCAGTTCTTC | CSARDHTTSGYNEQFF
. | TRBJ1-1 | many | TRBV5-1 | TGCGCCAGCAGCGTAGGAGGAAAATTGAACACTGAAGCTTTCTTT | CASSVGGKLNTEAFF
. | TRBJ2-5 | few | TRBV7-7 | TGTGCTAGCAGCCCGGGGGCCTTCGGAGAGACCCAGTACTTC | CASSPGAFGETQYF
. | TRBJ1-2 | few | TRBV7-2 | TGTGCCAGCAGCCCCAACCGGGCCTCCTTGTCGACAGACCGCTATGGCTACACCTTC | CASSPNRASLSTDRYGYTF
. | TRBJ1-1 | few | TRBV7-9 | TGTGCCAGCAGCAGAGGGAATACATTGGTTTTCTTT | CASSRGNTLVFF
. | TRBJ2-1 | . | TRBV7-3 | TGTGCCAGCAGCTTAAACCGGGGTGGCGATGAGCAGTTCTTC | CASSLNRGGDEQFF
. | TRBJ1-5 | . | TRBV4-1 | TGCGCCAGCAGGAAAGGAGGGGGGACGAATCAGCCCCAGCATTTT | CASRKGGGTNQPQHF
. | TRBJ1-1 | . | TRBV5-1 | TGCGCCAGCAGCTTGGAACACGGTAGGACTGAAGCTTTCTTT | CASSLEHGRTEAFF
. | TRBJ2-5 | many | TRBV20-1 | TGCAGTGCTCCCCCCGGGGGGCGAGAGACCCAGTACTTC | CSAPPGGRETQYF
TRBD2 | TRBJ2-3 | . | TRBV12-3/TRBV12-4 | TGTGCCAGCAGTTGGGGGGTAGCGGGGGCCGGATGGGATACGCAGTATTTT | CASSWGVAGAGWDTQYF
. | TRBJ1-3 | few | TRBV4-3 | TGCGCCAGCAGCCAAGATCTTCCCCCAGGGAGAAACACCATATATTTT | CASSQDLPPGRNTIYF
. | TRBJ2-5 | . | TRBV27 | TGTGCCAGCAGTTTATCTTGGCAAGAGACCCAGTACTTC | CASSLSWQETQYF
. | TRBJ2-3 | many | TRBV5-1 | TGCGCCAGCAGCTTTGACCCGTCCCGATGGGGGTCAGATACGCAGTATTTT | CASSFDPSRWGSDTQYF
. | TRBJ1-1 | . | TRBV11-1 | TGTGCCAGCAGCCCTACAGGGTGGCGGCAAACTGAAGCTTTCTTT | CASSPTGWRQTEAFF